One and the same sample provided the 22 T cell receptor beta chains below, sequenced in a study of blood T cell repertoires in COVID-19 (dated by TCRdb to 2020 to 2022). Libraries were constructed by the immunoSEQ multiplex PCR assay. As stored in TCRdb, this immuneACCESS dataset retains in-frame rearrangements with V and J assigned. A fraction of the clones does not appear; measured against another copy, unresolved V genes explain less than half of the discrepancy, and the remainder lacks a known reason. Here the sample has roughly 250,000 clones; 80% to 85% occur a single time. In total, the top ten clones hold 15% to 19% of the sample. The sequenced sample was peripheral blood. These receptor sequences come from a person aged 65-85 years with COVID-19, enrolled during active disease.

The gene calls are TRBV5-1 and TRBJ2-7; tentatively, D is TRBD1 (6 bases). This CDR3 comprises 16 residues. V lost 1 base and J 0 bases, leaving 14 bases between the germline ends. Germline values: CDR1 SGHRS, CDR2 YFSETQ. The CDR3 DNA reads TGCGCCAGCAGCTTGCTCCCAGGGGACGGCTCCTACGAGCAGTACTTC. The encoded protein is CASSLLPGDGSYEQYF.

The V and J genes are TRBV19 and TRBJ1-1; 9 bases fit TRBD1. Germline values: CDR1 LNHDA, CDR2 SQIVND (reference sequence). The CDR3 contains 14 residues. Trimming took 4 bases from V and 5 from J; bases not matched to a gene: 5. The CDR3 nucleotides read TGTGCCAGTAGTAGGGACAGGGAAGGAACTGAAGCTTTCTTT. It translates to CASSRDREGTEAFF. The full variable domain, with the rest looked up from reference TRBV19 and TRBJ1-1, is DGGITQSPKYLFRKEGQNVTLSCEQNLNHDAMYWYRQDPGQGLRLIYYSQIVNDFQKGDIAEGYSVSREKKESFPLTVTSAQKNPTAFYLCASSRDREGTEAFFGQGTRLTVV.

The chain couples TRBV4-3 to TRBJ1-6, with D unresolved. Germline lookup yields CDR1 LGHNA and CDR2 YSLEER. The V and J ends lost 0 bases and 7 bases respectively, with 13 bases between them. The CDR3 runs 16 residues. CDR3: CASSQDAMRENSPLHF. In DNA, the CDR3 is TGCGCCAGCAGCCAAGATGCAATGCGGGAGAATTCACCCCTCCACTTT.

This clone turned up a few times. V usage is TRBV6-5 and J usage is TRBJ1-6, with a weak D call TRBD1 (5 bases). CDR3 length: 13 residues. Per germline, CDR1 MNHEY and CDR2 SVGAGI. V gave up 8 bases and J gave up 10 bases, with 15 bases separating them. The CDR3 sequence: CASLWGGRSPLHF. Here the CDR3 DNA reads TGTGCCAGCCTTTGGGGGGGTAGATCACCCCTCCACTTT.

The chain recombines TRBV7-9 with TRBJ2-5; 10 bases are a match to TRBD1. This CDR3 comprises 16 residues. V was clipped by 0 bases and J by 4 bases; unmatched bases: 5. Germline V gene sequence: CDR1 SEHNR, CDR2 FQNEAQ (reference sequence). This CDR3 reads CASSLADRGERETQYF. The CDR3 DNA reads TGTGCCAGCAGCTTAGCGGACAGGGGGGAAAGAGAGACCCAGTACTTC.

This chain links TRBV28 with TRBJ2-7, with TRBD1 matching 7 bases. This CDR3 contains 16 residues. J lost 3 bases, V lost 11 bases, and 19 bases had no gene match. Germline CDR1 reads MDHEN; CDR2 reads SYDVKM. The CDR3 region is CASTRGKGARHYEQYF. The CDR3 bases are TGTGCCTCGACCCGAGGGAAGGGGGCCAGGCACTACGAGCAGTACTTC. Full variable domain (rest looked up from reference TRBV28 and TRBJ2-7): DVKVTQSSRYLVKRTGEKVFLECVQDMDHENMFWYRQDPGLGLRLIYFSYDVKMKEKGDIPEGYSVSREKKERFSLILESASTNQTSMYLCASTRGKGARHYEQYFGPGTRLTVT.

V and J are TRBV11-3 and TRBJ2-2, with TRBD2 matching 12 bases. Germline V gives CDR1 SGHNT, CDR2 YENEEA. Trimming took 1 base from V and 0 from J; bases not matched to a gene: 0. The CDR3 has 17 residues. CDR3 protein: CASSLGLAGANTGELFF. DNA of the CDR3: TGTGCCAGCAGCTTAGGACTAGCGGGGGCGAACACCGGGGAGCTGTTTTTT.

This chain uses TRBV3-1 (or the pseudogene TRBV3-2) with TRBJ2-2; TRBD2 agrees at 8 bases. The J segment lost 6 bases and the V segment lost 1 base, leaving 4 bases of the junction unmatched. Germline assignment: CDR1 LGHDT and CDR2 YNNKEL (reference sequence). The CDR3 extends over 15 amino acids. CDR3 residues: CASSQARRGAGELFF. DNA of the CDR3: TGTGCCAGCAGCCAAGCCCGGCGGGGGGCCGGGGAGCTGTTTTTT.

V usage is TRBV19 and J usage is TRBJ1-5; 8 nucleotides align to TRBD1. The V gene end was trimmed by 9 bases and the J gene end by 7 bases; junction bases not matched to a gene: 14. The CDR3 spans 15 residues. CDR1 and CDR2 (germline): LNHDA, SQIVND (reference sequence). The CDR3 nucleotides are TGTGCCAGCCGATGGACAAGGACAGGGCTGCAGCCCCAGCATTTT. Its protein is CASRWTRTGLQPQHF.

This clone was picked up a small number of times. The gene calls are TRBV24-1 and TRBJ2-2, with TRBD1 matching over 11 bases. The CDR3 has 18 residues. V shed 2 bases and J 4 bases; nucleotides not matched to a gene: 8. Germline assignment: CDR1 KGHDR and CDR2 SFDVKD. The chain's CDR3 is CATSDSTRDRGGTGELFF. The CDR3 DNA follows: TGTGCCACCAGTGATTCGACAAGGGACAGGGGGGGCACCGGGGAGCTGTTTTTT.

V gene TRBV5-4 combines with J gene TRBJ1-1; D is unclear. CDR3 length: 14 amino acids. Germline-derived CDR1 and CDR2 are SGHNT and YYREEE (reference sequence). Trimming pared 0 bases from V and 0 bases from J, leaving 6 bases between. The CDR3 DNA sequence: TGTGCCAGCAGCTTGGGGCAGATGAACACTGAAGCTTTCTTT. Protein product: CASSLGQMNTEAFF.

The chain couples TRBV28 to TRBJ2-7; D perhaps matches TRBD1 (7 bases). The CDR3 is made up of 14 amino acids. Germline V gene data show CDR1 as MDHEN and CDR2 as SYDVKM. Trimming removed 3 bases from V and 2 bases from J, with 11 bases in between. The DNA for the CDR3 is TGTGCCAGCAGTTTGGGGGGACAGACCTACGAGCAGTACTTC. Translated, it gives CASSLGGQTYEQYF.

The genes are TRBV5-4 and TRBJ1-1; D unresolved. The CDR3 has 12 amino acids. From germline, CDR1 is SGHNT and CDR2 YYREEE (reference sequence). Trimming cost V 1 base and J 4 bases, with 5 bases left between them. The CDR3 sequence: CASSLWATEAFF. In DNA, the CDR3 is TGTGCCAGCAGCTTGTGGGCCACTGAAGCTTTCTTT.

This clone was found once. V usage is TRBV19 and J usage is TRBJ2-2; D is perhaps TRBD2 (5 bases). This CDR3 is built from 15 residues. V lost 6 bases to trimming and J lost 0 bases, with 11 bases between them. Germline assignment: CDR1 LNHDA and CDR2 SQIVND (reference sequence). The chain's CDR3 is CASSSSPANTGELFF. DNA of the CDR3: TGTGCCAGTAGCTCTAGCCCTGCGAACACCGGGGAGCTGTTTTTT.

The chain couples TRBV5-1 to TRBJ1-1; 8 bases match TRBD1. V lost 4 bases and J lost 3; bases outside the gene matches: 8. The CDR3 has 15 amino acids. The germline CDR1 and CDR2 sequences are SGHRS and YFSETQ. This chain's CDR3 is CASSPTDRGDTEAFF. In nucleotides, the CDR3 is TGCGCCAGCAGCCCTACTGACAGGGGCGACACTGAAGCTTTCTTT. Looking up the rest from reference TRBV5-1 and TRBJ1-1 gives the full variable domain: KAGVTQTPRYLIKTRGQQVTLSCSPISGHRSVSWYQQTPGQGLQFLFEYFSETQRNKGNFPGRFSGRQFSNSRSEMNVSTLELGDSALYLCASSPTDRGDTEAFFGQGTRLTVV.

V and J are TRBV7-9 and TRBJ1-3; TRBD1 matches at 10 bases. V trimming: 5 bases; J trimming: 2 bases; junction bases outside the gene matches: 9. The germline gives CDR1 SEHNR, CDR2 FQNEAQ (reference sequence). The CDR3 contains 17 residues. In DNA, the CDR3 is TGTGCCAGCAGCACCCACGGGACAGGGGTGGCTGGAAACACCATATATTTT. Its translation is CASSTHGTGVAGNTIYF.

This chain joins TRBV5-4 and TRBJ2-7; the match to TRBD1 covers 8 bases. The V and J ends lost 4 bases and 1 base, in that order; junction bases with no gene match: 4. Germline V CDR1 and CDR2: SGHNT, YYREEE (reference sequence). The CDR3 is 14 residues long. In DNA form, the CDR3 reads TGTGCCAGCAGCCGCACAGGGGGTTCCTACGAGCAGTACTTC. Its protein is CASSRTGGSYEQYF.

The V call is TRBV19, the J call TRBJ2-7; 7 nucleotides align to TRBD2. CDR3 length: 16 amino acids. Per the germline V gene, CDR1 is LNHDA and CDR2 is SQIVND (reference sequence). With 4 bases clipped from V and 5 bases from J, the junction kept 14 bases outside the gene matches. Here the CDR3 DNA reads TGTGCCAGTAGTACCCCCTGGGGGGGAATCAAGAACGAGCAGTACTTC. Its protein is CASSTPWGGIKNEQYF.

The V gene is TRBV19, the J gene TRBJ2-4; the D gene is possibly TRBD1 (7 bases). Germline CDR1 and CDR2: LNHDA and SQIVND (reference sequence). Trimming took 6 bases from V and 5 from J, leaving 8 bases between them. This CDR3 has 12 amino acids. In DNA, the CDR3 is TGTGCCAGTAGCAGGGGGGAAAACATTCAGTACTTC. The encoded protein is CASSRGENIQYF.

This chain links TRBV3-1 (or the pseudogene TRBV3-2) with TRBJ1-2; 12 bases are a match to TRBD1. Germline CDR1 LGHDT, CDR2 YNNKEL (reference sequence). The J segment lost 4 bases and the V segment lost 4 bases, leaving 4 bases of the junction unmatched. The CDR3 is 15 residues long. CDR3 bases: TGTGCCAGCAGCCTCGGGACAGGGGGCGCCTATGGCTACACCTTC. As protein: CASSLGTGGAYGYTF.

This rearrangement joins TRBV7-2 to TRBJ2-5; TRBD2 agrees at 10 bases. The length of the CDR3 is 14 residues. Germline V lookup: CDR1 SGHTA, CDR2 FQGNSA. V shed 4 bases, J shed 5 bases, and the junction held 4 bases outside the gene matches. CDR3: CASSSSGGWETQYF. The CDR3 bases are TGTGCCAGCAGCTCTAGCGGGGGTTGGGAGACCCAGTACTTC.

V gene TRBV9 combines with J gene TRBJ1-1; D gene ambiguous. V dropped 0 bases and J dropped 0 bases, with 3 bases sitting between them. The germline V gene encodes CDR1 SGDLS and CDR2 YYNGEE. There are 13 residues in the CDR3. CDR3 nucleotides: TGTGCCAGCAGCGTAGCCTTGAACACTGAAGCTTTCTTT. Encoded protein: CASSVALNTEAFF.